This TCR beta chain derives from a study of blood T cell repertoires in COVID-19. The trim removed 2 bases at V and 6 bases at J, leaving 9 bases unmatched. CDR1 is SGHRS and CDR2 is YFSETQ in the germline V gene. The CDR3 length is 16 residues. In the source study's methods: Reference gene primers were amplified, and this amplification served to estimate nucleated cell counts. Clones were sequenced by immunoSEQ multiplex PCR, and TCRdb holds only the in-frame ones, with some missing. V, J and clone size are those of that table, while D and trimming were read from the DNA. Here the sample spans under 85,000 clones, around 85% being singletons. This clone was picked up a small number of times.

Sequencing was performed on peripheral blood. This TCR was sampled from a man aged 40-50 years with COVID-19, enrolled during active disease. This chain connects TRBV5-1 to TRBJ1-5; TRBD1 agrees at 9 bases. The CDR3 nucleotides are TGCGCCAGCAGCTTATCCGGGACAGGGCCGGGTCAGCCCCAGCATTTT. It encodes CASSLSGTGPGQPQHF.